The next 7 T cell receptor beta chains were all read from a single sample in a study of control samples from healthy donors and cancer patients. TCRdb keeps only in-frame clones here, not all; method: immunoSEQ multiplex PCR. The profile covers about 12,000 clones, with over 75% appearing a single time and around 3% taken by the ten largest. Specimen: formalin-fixed, paraffin-embedded tissue. Every receptor here comes from a male donor with melanoma.

The chain has TRBV25-1 and TRBJ1-1; the D is unclear. The CDR3 is 15 amino acids. Per germline, CDR1 MGHDK and CDR2 SYGVNS. The V gene lost 4 bases and the J gene lost 1 base, with 13 bases spanning the gap. CDR3 bases: TGTGCCAGCAGTGTGTATCAGCTAGGGAACACTGAAGCTTTCTTT. The encoded protein is CASSVYQLGNTEAFF.

This clone was counted a few times. This rearrangement joins TRBV14 to TRBJ2-4; D is perhaps TRBD1 (6 bases). Germline V CDR1 and CDR2: SGHDN, FVKESK. This CDR3 spans 16 amino acids. Trimming removed 5 bases from V and 0 bases from J, with 14 bases in between. Here the CDR3 DNA reads TGTGCCAGCAGCGGCTGGACAGACGTAGCCAAAAACATTCAGTACTTC. This translates into CASSGWTDVAKNIQYF.

The rearrangement uses TRBV9 and TRBJ2-7, with TRBD2 identical over 8 bases. V lost 2 bases and J lost 3; bases outside the gene matches: 25. The CDR3 is made up of 21 amino acids. The germline CDR1 and CDR2 sequences are SGDLS and YYNGEE. CDR3 protein: CASSVDRGLLEREKGGYEQYV. The CDR3 DNA follows: TGTGCCAGCAGCGTGGACCGGGGGCTACTAGAGCGGGAGAAAGGGGGCTACGAGCAGTACGTC.

This CDR3 reads CASSLGTSGYSYEQYV. The CDR3 region has the DNA TGTGCCAGCAGTTTAGGGACTAGCGGATACTCCTACGAGCAGTACGTC. The chain has TRBV27 and TRBJ2-7; 11 bases line up with TRBD2. Looked up from germline, CDR1 is MNHEY and CDR2 is SMNVEV (reference sequence). There are 16 residues in the CDR3. J gave up 0 bases and V 2 bases, and 3 bases lay outside the gene matches.

With regard to this clone: Compared with germline, one end of the junction differs, possibly owing to a read error. This sequence joins TRBV7-7 and TRBJ2-1; D is unclear. This CDR3 is built from 15 residues. The germline V gene encodes CDR1 SSHAT and CDR2 FNYEAQ (reference sequence). For the CDR3, the DNA is TGTGCTAGCAGCTTAAGCTTGGGTGCGAGAAATGAGCAGTTCTTC. It specifies CASSLSLGARNEQFF.

This sequence joins TRBV29-1 and TRBJ1-1, with D uncertain. This CDR3 is built from 11 residues. V was cut by 4 bases and J by 1 base, with 4 bases left in between. Germline-derived CDR1 and CDR2 are SQVTM and ANQGSEA. DNA of the CDR3: TGCAGCGTTGGGCAGAACACTGAAGCTTTCTTT. Translation: CSVGQNTEAFF.

CDR3 region: CASSLSSGGRQETQYF. The DNA of the CDR3 is TGTGCCAGCAGTTTGTCTAGCGGGGGGCGCCAAGAGACCCAGTACTTC. The genes are TRBV6-6 and TRBJ2-5; 11 positions match TRBD2. V was pared by 4 bases and J by 1 base, with 5 bases of the junction left unmatched. The CDR3 has 16 amino acids. Germline lookup yields CDR1 MNHNY and CDR2 SVGAGI (reference sequence).